This TCR beta chain is from a study of OX40 agonist ivuxolimab in advanced cancers. About the study: The study reported partial responses in three patients: one hepatocellular carcinoma, two cutaneous melanoma.

Autoimmune disease history or systemic immunosuppression excluded patients. Deletions cut 1 base from V and 6 bases from J, with 8 bases between. CDR1 and CDR2 from the germline V gene are SGHVS and FQNEAQ. This CDR3 is built from 13 residues. Assay used: immunoSEQ multiplex PCR; TCRdb lists only in-frame clones, some missing. There are about 53,000 clones in the sample; 85% to 90% occur only once, and approximately 10% lies in the top ten. The source of this sequence is an adult with an advanced solid tumor such as melanoma, head and neck, liver or kidney cancer. The sample was CD4+ or CD8+ T cells sorted from blood, taken in a trial of the OX40 agonist ivuxolimab. The genes are TRBV7-8 and TRBJ2-3, with D possibly TRBD1 on 5 matching bases. The CDR3 region has the DNA TGTGCCAGCAGCTTAGTTGGGGCGGATACGCAGTATTTT. This sequence encodes CASSLVGADTQYF.